This TCR beta chain came from a study of blood T cell repertoires in COVID-19. Turning to the study itself: From T cells, B-cell-depleted T cells, or PBMCs came the material, which was cDNA or gDNA.

Methods used by the authors: The assay estimated nucleated cells by amplifying reference gene primers. Repertoires were generated with immunoSEQ multiplex PCR, while TCRdb's copy carries only in-frame clones and drops some. D and trimming were read from the DNA, whereas the V and J calls and clone size are those reported in that table. The sample lists about 140,000 clones; 88% were seen once. This clone was detected once. Germline V gene data show CDR1 as MNHEY and CDR2 as SVGAGI. The CDR3 totals 15 residues. V was clipped by 0 bases and J by 4 bases; unmatched bases: 3. Material: peripheral blood. This chain joins TRBV6-5 and TRBJ1-2, with 9 bases aligning to TRBD1. This TCR derives from a woman aged 45-59 years with acute or convalescent COVID-19. CDR3 amino acids: CASSYSLQGAYGYTF. As DNA, the CDR3 is TGTGCCAGCAGTTACTCGTTACAGGGGGCCTATGGCTACACCTTC.